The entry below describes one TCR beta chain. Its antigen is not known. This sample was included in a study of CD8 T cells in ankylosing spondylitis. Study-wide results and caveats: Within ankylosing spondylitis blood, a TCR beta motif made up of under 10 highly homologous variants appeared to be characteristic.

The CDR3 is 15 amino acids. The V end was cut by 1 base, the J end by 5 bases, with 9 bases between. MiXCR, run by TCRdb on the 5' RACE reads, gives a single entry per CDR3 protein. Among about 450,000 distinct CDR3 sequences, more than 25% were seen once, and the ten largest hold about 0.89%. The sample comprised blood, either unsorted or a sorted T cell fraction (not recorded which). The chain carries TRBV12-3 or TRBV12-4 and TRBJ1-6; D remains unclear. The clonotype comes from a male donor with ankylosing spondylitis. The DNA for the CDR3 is TGTGCCAGCAGTTTAGGCCACCCTAATAATTCACCCCTCCACTTT. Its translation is CASSLGHPNNSPLHF.